The clone carrying this T cell receptor beta chain has more than one count but fewer than ten. The entry originates in a study of identical twins' blood T cells. Germline V gene data show CDR1 as SGHTA and CDR2 as FQGNSA. This CDR3 has 13 amino acids. Germline trimming cut 6 bases from V and 6 bases from J; bases unmatched to any gene: 5. Both ends of each TCR cDNA library bore sample-specific barcodes. In TCRdb, the 5' RACE reads were re-called with MiXCR into one record per CDR3 protein. The sample lists around 380,000 distinct CDR3 sequences; roughly 30% were seen once. V gene TRBV7-2 combines with J gene TRBJ1-1; 9 bases fit TRBD1. This clonotype was sampled from a woman aged 18-55 years in good health. The specimen sequenced was PBMCs. The CDR3 DNA follows: TGTGCCAGCAGTCGGGACAGGGCGTCTGAAGCTTTCTTT. The encoded protein is CASSRDRASEAFF.